Below are 28 T cell receptor beta chains sequenced from a single sample in a study of cytomegalovirus exposure and HLA in healthy donors. Libraries were prepared by immunoSEQ multiplex PCR; TCRdb keeps only in-frame clonotypes and omits some of them. The sample records about 160,000 clones, roughly 91% being singletons. The source material was PBMCs. All receptors derive from a man aged 18 to 30 in good health and CMV-seronegative.

CDR3 DNA: TGCGCCAGCAGCCTCACAGGGGGCTTAGAGACCCAGTACTTC. This sequence encodes CASSLTGGLETQYF. The chain links TRBV5-1 to TRBJ2-5; the match to TRBD1 covers 9 bases. Losses at the gene ends were 4 bases for V and 4 bases for J; bases not matched to a gene: 5. The germline V gene encodes CDR1 SGHRS and CDR2 YFSETQ. The CDR3 sequence is 14 residues long.

The V gene is TRBV13, the J gene TRBJ2-7; D is possibly TRBD2 (6 bases). Germline V gene lookup returns CDR1 PRHDT and CDR2 FYEKMQ (reference sequence). Trimming removed 3 bases at V and 2 bases at J, with 11 bases between. CDR3 length: 14 residues. The CDR3 here is CASSFFRGTYEQYF. The CDR3 DNA is TGTGCCAGCAGCTTTTTCCGGGGGACCTACGAGCAGTACTTC. The whole variable domain, remainder taken from reference TRBV13 and TRBJ2-7, is AAGVIQSPRHLIKEKRETATLKCYPIPRHDTVYWYQQGPGQDPQFLISFYEKMQSDKGSIPDRFSAQQFSDYHSELNMSSLELGDSALYFCASSFFRGTYEQYFGPGTRLTVT.

The genes are TRBV29-1 and TRBJ2-3; D not resolved. Deletions cut 3 bases from V and 4 bases from J, with 11 bases between. The CDR3 totals 13 residues. Germline V gene data show CDR1 as SQVTM and CDR2 as ANQGSEA. This CDR3 reads CSVDMAVADTQYF. CDR3 nucleotide sequence: TGCAGCGTTGATATGGCAGTCGCAGATACGCAGTATTTT.

The chain uses TRBV5-4 and TRBJ2-3; 7 bases line up with TRBD1. V lost 8 bases to trimming and J lost 1 base; unmatched junction nucleotides: 1. CDR1 is SGHNT, CDR2 YYREEE, per germline (reference sequence). This CDR3 has 12 residues. For the CDR3, the DNA is TGTGCCAGTGGACAGGGCACAGATACGCAGTATTTT. Translated: CASGQGTDTQYF.

V gene TRBV6-5 combines with J gene TRBJ2-1; D possibly corresponds to TRBD1 (6 bases). Germline-derived CDR1 and CDR2 are MNHEY and SVGAGI. V was clipped by 6 bases and J by 2 bases, with 8 bases between them. CDR3 length: 13 residues. Here the CDR3 reads CASSPGAYNEQFF. Written as DNA, the CDR3 is TGTGCCAGCAGCCCAGGGGCCTACAATGAGCAGTTCTTC.

V gene TRBV6-1 combines with J gene TRBJ2-3, with 8 nucleotides matching TRBD2. Trimming took 8 bases from V and 5 from J; bases not matched to a gene: 12. This CDR3 contains 15 residues. Per germline, CDR1 MNHNS and CDR2 SASEGT. The CDR3 here is CASHAGGRGGDTQYF. Here the CDR3 DNA reads TGTGCCAGCCACGCCGGGGGACGGGGGGGAGATACGCAGTATTTT.

This chain connects TRBV30 to TRBJ1-4; D call uncertain. Trimming took off 0 bases at V and 8 bases at J, with 16 bases between the two ends. The CDR3 sequence is 15 residues long. Germline values: CDR1 GTSNPN, CDR2 SVGIG (reference sequence). CDR3 nucleotide sequence: TGTGCCTGGAGTGTACATTCAAGGCGAGGCGAAAAACTGTTTTTT. This sequence encodes CAWSVHSRRGEKLFF.

The chain couples TRBV6-4 to TRBJ2-1; 8 bases align to TRBD2. The V gene end was trimmed by 4 bases and the J gene end by 0 bases; junction bases not matched to a gene: 2. Germline loops: CDR1 MRHNA, CDR2 SNTAGT. There are 15 residues in the CDR3. CDR3 sequence: CASSVSGSSYNEQFF. CDR3 nucleotide sequence: TGTGCCAGCAGTGTGAGCGGGAGCTCCTACAATGAGCAGTTCTTC.

Turning to this clone: One end of the junction varies from germline; a read error may be responsible. The sample has other DNA sequences that encode this CDR3 too. The chain links TRBV11-2 to TRBJ2-1; TRBD2 aligns across 12 bases. The germline gives CDR1 SGHAT, CDR2 FQNNGV. The CDR3 loop spans 15 amino acids. The CDR3 DNA follows: TGTGCTAGCAGCTTCGAGAGACTAGCGGGAGCCGAGCAGTTCTTC. Translation gives CASSFERLAGAEQFF.

This chain uses TRBV7-2 with TRBJ2-5; D unclear. CDR3 size: 15 residues. V was pared by 1 base and J by 1 base, with 10 bases between. Germline CDR1 reads SGHTA; CDR2 reads FQGNSA. CDR3 in DNA: TGTGCCAGCAGCTTAGGCCACTACTTCCAAGAGACCCAGTACTTC. It yields the protein CASSLGHYFQETQYF.

The chain combines TRBV6-6 with TRBJ1-2; the match to TRBD1 covers 7 bases. The CDR3 runs 15 residues. V lost 6 bases and J lost 1; bases outside the gene matches: 8. Germline CDR1 MNHNY, CDR2 SVGAGI (reference sequence). The CDR3 is CASRSGTVDNYGYTF. The DNA for the CDR3 is TGTGCCAGCAGATCCGGGACAGTAGATAACTATGGCTACACCTTC.

This chain joins TRBV1 and TRBJ2-1; TRBD2 is the table's D call and was not checked against the DNA. TRBV1 is noted as a pseudogene. CDR3 length: 15 amino acids. The CDR3 DNA reads TGCACCATTCCTTGCGGGGGCAGCTCCTACAATGAGCAGTTCTTC. Amino acids: CTIPCGGSSYNEQFF.

This rearrangement joins TRBV4-2 to TRBJ1-4; D perhaps matches TRBD1 (6 bases). Germline V gene sequence: CDR1 LGHNA, CDR2 YNFKEQ. Trimming took 0 bases from V and 12 from J, leaving 20 bases between them. CDR3 length: 16 amino acids. The CDR3 DNA reads as TGTGCCAGCAGCCAAGATCTGGGGTCAGGGGTTGTGGAACTGTTTTTT. Amino acid sequence: CASSQDLGSGVVELFF.

The rearrangement uses TRBV6-6 and TRBJ1-1, with D unclear. V lost 1 base, J lost 1 base, and 4 bases lay in between. Germline loops: CDR1 MNHNY, CDR2 SVGAGI (reference sequence). The CDR3 spans 13 residues. DNA for the CDR3: TGTGCCAGCAGTTACTTTAAGAACACTGAAGCTTTCTTT. Protein: CASSYFKNTEAFF.

The chain uses TRBV28 and TRBJ1-2; unclear D gene. CDR3 length: 11 residues. Per the germline V gene, CDR1 is MDHEN and CDR2 is SYDVKM. The germline V and J ends were trimmed by 10 bases and 4 bases, with 10 bases remaining between them. The CDR3 DNA is TGTGCCACCTCCGGCGGCTATGGCTACACCTTC. Translated: CATSGGYGYTF.

This clone was found a few times. The V and J genes are TRBV9 and TRBJ1-1; 9 bases fit TRBD1. J gave up 5 bases and V 3 bases, and 8 bases lay outside the gene matches. The CDR3 has 15 residues. Per the germline V gene, CDR1 is SGDLS and CDR2 is YYNGEE. The CDR3 region is CASSATGGLRTEAFF. The CDR3 region has the DNA TGTGCCAGCAGCGCCACAGGGGGCTTGAGGACTGAAGCTTTCTTT.

The CDR3 DNA is TGCGCCAGCAGCTTGGGTGGGCTCTCTAGCACAGATACGCAGTATTTT. Translating it yields CASSLGGLSSTDTQYF. The chain couples TRBV5-1 to TRBJ2-3; D is ambiguous. Germline V gene data show CDR1 as SGHRS and CDR2 as YFSETQ. CDR3 length: 16 residues. V was pared by 0 bases and J by 0 bases, with 11 bases between.

The rearrangement joins TRBV19 to TRBJ2-5; 12 bases agree with TRBD1. Trimming removed 5 bases from V and 4 bases from J; junction bases left unmatched: 5. The CDR3 loop spans 15 amino acids. CDR1 LNHDA and CDR2 SQIVND come from the germline V gene (reference sequence). CDR3 region: CASSLGQGARETQYF. In DNA form, the CDR3 reads TGTGCCAGTAGTCTGGGACAGGGGGCCCGAGAGACCCAGTACTTC.

The V call is TRBV6-5, the J call TRBJ2-2, with a tentative D call TRBD2 (5 bases). The CDR3 is 15 residues long. Germline loops: CDR1 MNHEY, CDR2 SVGAGI. V shed 0 bases and J shed 6 bases, with 11 bases lying between them. The CDR3 loop reads CASSYSNIGAGELFF. The CDR3 DNA sequence: TGTGCCAGCAGTTACTCTAATATCGGGGCCGGGGAGCTGTTTTTT.

The chain uses TRBV5-6 and TRBJ1-1, with 10 positions matching TRBD1. Germline V gene lookup returns CDR1 SGHDT and CDR2 YYEEEE. V lost 5 bases, J lost 4 bases, and 5 bases stayed unmatched. The CDR3 sequence is 14 residues long. The CDR3 DNA sequence: TGTGCCAGCAGTACTAGGGACAGGGGCACTGAAGCTTTCTTT. Amino acids: CASSTRDRGTEAFF.

V and J are TRBV2 and TRBJ2-3, with 10 bases matching TRBD2. The CDR3 covers 15 residues. Germline loops: CDR1 SNHLY, CDR2 FYNNEI. Trimming cost V 1 base and J 9 bases; bases outside gene matches: 7. The CDR3 DNA sequence: TGTGCCAGCAGTGAAGGCGGGCTAGCGGGGGTGACGCAGTATTTT. Translation gives CASSEGGLAGVTQYF.

The chain recombines TRBV11-2 with TRBJ2-3; D not resolved. CDR1 is SGHAT, CDR2 FQNNGV, per germline. This CDR3 is 12 amino acids long. With 5 bases removed from V and 4 bases from J, the gap between germline ends came to 7 bases. CDR3 DNA sequence: TGTGCCAGCAGCCCTCAGGCAGATACGCAGTATTTT. This gives the protein CASSPQADTQYF.

J is TRBJ2-1 and V is TRBV5-6, with 8 bases aligning to TRBD2. Germline trimming cut 3 bases from V and 6 bases from J; bases unmatched to any gene: 20. Germline V CDR1 and CDR2: SGHDT, YYEEEE. This CDR3 comprises 19 residues. The CDR3 spells CASSSYLMMGLVGGNEQFF. The CDR3 DNA follows: TGTGCCAGCAGCTCGTACTTGATGATGGGACTAGTTGGCGGCAATGAGCAGTTCTTC.

The chain employs TRBV5-4 and TRBJ2-1; D gene ambiguous. V gave up 0 bases and J gave up 6 bases, with 7 bases separating them. The CDR3 spans 13 residues. CDR1 is SGHNT, CDR2 YYREEE, per germline (reference sequence). CDR3 sequence: CASSLGVGNEQFF. The CDR3 bases are TGTGCCAGCAGCTTGGGAGTCGGCAATGAGCAGTTCTTC.

V gene TRBV5-6 combines with J gene TRBJ2-4; a possible D gene is TRBD1 (6 bases). This CDR3 is 13 amino acids long. Per the germline V gene, CDR1 is SGHDT and CDR2 is YYEEEE. The V and J ends lost 4 bases and 7 bases respectively, with 12 bases between them. The CDR3 DNA reads as TGTGCCAGCAGCCCGGTGCAGGGGAACATTCAGTACTTC. It specifies CASSPVQGNIQYF.

The chain recombines TRBV7-2 with TRBJ1-5; a weak D match, TRBD1 (6 bases). The CDR3 loop spans 15 amino acids. Per the germline V gene, CDR1 is SGHTA and CDR2 is FQGNSA. V lost 2 bases and J 3 bases, leaving 11 bases between the germline ends. The CDR3 sequence: CASSLSGVNNQPQHF. In DNA form, the CDR3 reads TGTGCCAGCAGCTTATCAGGGGTCAACAATCAGCCCCAGCATTTT.

This sequence joins TRBV5-6 and TRBJ1-4, with D perhaps TRBD1 (5 bases). Looked up from germline, CDR1 is SGHDT and CDR2 is YYEEEE. V lost 0 bases to trimming and J lost 2 bases, with 17 bases between them. This CDR3 is 18 amino acids long. For the CDR3, the DNA is TGTGCCAGCAGCTTGGCCTCAGGAGGGGTCTCCACTAATGAAAAACTGTTTTTT. It specifies CASSLASGGVSTNEKLFF. Complete variable domain (other parts from reference TRBV5-6 and TRBJ1-4): DAGVTQSPTHLIKTRGQQVTLRCSPKSGHDTVSWYQQALGQGPQFIFQYYEEEERQRGNFPDRFSGHQFPNYSSELNVNALLLGDSALYLCASSLASGGVSTNEKLFFGSGTQLSVL.

This chain uses TRBV11-2 with TRBJ1-2; no reliable D call. The germline CDR1 and CDR2 sequences are SGHAT and FQNNGV. The V end was cut by 3 bases, the J end by 3 bases, with 11 bases between. The CDR3 is made up of 14 amino acids. CDR3 DNA: TGTGCCAGCAGCTTTGGAGTTACTCACTATGGCTACACCTTC. It encodes CASSFGVTHYGYTF.